The T cell receptor beta chain described here comes from a study of Ad26.COV2.S vaccination and SARS-CoV-2 variants (dated by TCRdb to the early 2020s). Regarding the research as a whole: Donors in the vaccine arm were drawn from COV1001, a multicentre, randomized, double-blind, placebo-controlled phase I-IIa trial testing Ad26.COV2.S in healthy adults. The specificity and breadth of SARS-CoV-2-reactive T cell receptors after Ad26.COV2.S vaccination were assessed by TCRbeta repertoire sequencing. Participants in the trial were split at random into five groups of five each, receiving low-dose or high-dose Ad26.COV2.S once or twice, or else placebo on both occasions. Investigators did not know the trial group allocation while performing experiments and assessing outcomes. Ad26.COV2.S was administered intramuscularly at a dose of 5x10^10 or 1x10^11 viral particles, either as one shot or as two shots given 56 days apart. A total of around 32 samples were included in the TCR-sequenced set, comprising approximately 20 Ad26.COV2.S vaccine recipients, 5 placebo recipients and 8 SARS-CoV-2 convalescent individuals.

TCRbeta CDR3 regions were sequenced with the immunoSEQ Assay. After extraction, genomic DNA underwent amplification by bias-controlled multiplex PCR, followed by high-throughput sequencing. In the authors' own workflow: To quantify the absolute abundance of each unique TCRbeta CDR3 region, sequences were collapsed and filtered. T cell fraction was estimated by normalizing TCRbeta template counts to usable DNA, with usable DNA measured through amplification of reference genes found in all nucleated cells. Repertoire TCRs were annotated as SARS-CoV-2-specific by exact matching of V gene, CDR3 amino acid sequence and J gene to a known reactive TCR set. The reference SARS-CoV-2 TCR set was obtained from MIRA and was filtered for enrichment in COVID-19-positive ImmuneCODE repertoires, whereby public or cross-reactive TCRs were removed. Drawing on the MIRA antigens, annotated TCRs were analysed further at the level of specific ORF or position within ORF. Breadth was defined as annotated unique rearrangements over total unique productive rearrangements; depth was the summed frequency of those rearrangements. Two-sided Wilcoxon rank-sum tests were applied when comparing TCR breadth between groups. As stored in TCRdb, this immuneACCESS dataset retains in-frame rearrangements with V and J assigned. A fraction of the clones does not appear; measured against another copy, unresolved V genes explain less than half of the discrepancy, and the remainder lacks a known reason. The V and J calls and the clone size are those of that table, but D and trimming were determined from the DNA. The sample includes some 250,000 clones, with around 89% observed a single time. Jointly, the top ten make up roughly 10% of the sample.

Comments on this clone: Which antigen it targets is not known. No much larger clone exists at a distance of one base, and base qualities are not known.

The treatment or condition label here, explained by the study, means: some 20 received Ad26.COV2.S at low or high dose, single or two shots; roughly five received placebo; per-sample allocation not given. Repertoires of vaccine and placebo recipients were sequenced from samples collected on day 63 after the first injection. In Cohort 1b, about two dozen adults aged 18-55 years were enrolled at a single site in Boston, USA, between 29 July and 7 August 2020. Ad26.COV2.S was a replication-incompetent adenovirus type 26 vector expressing a prefusion-stabilized SARS-CoV-2 spike protein from the original Wuhan strain. General findings and caveats noted by the study authors: The study was not powered for comparison of responses between vaccine doses or regimens. The authors noted that the TCR breadth and depth analyses may have underestimated total T cell responses. Substantial breadth of spike-specific CD8+ and CD4+ T cell responses was reported after vaccination. Non-spike TCR breadth was comparable between vaccine and placebo recipients, consistent with the vaccine containing only spike. Compared with placebo recipients, Ad26.COV2.S recipients showed higher spike-specific TCR breadth (P = 0.0014).

The CDR3 covers 15 residues, taking in both the cysteine and the phenylalanine. The kept DNA is CDR3 alone, 45 bases in frame from the first base. The junction shows trimming of 1 base on V and 5 bases on J, plus 11 bases between the germline ends. Sequences SGHAT (CDR1) and FQDESV (CDR2) are obtained from the germline V gene (reference sequence). This chain is built from TRBV11-1 and TRBJ2-2; the D gene is not confidently resolved. The TCR comes from a person aged 18-60 years who received the Ad26.COV2.S COVID-19 vaccine or a placebo. Sequencing was performed on peripheral blood, taken in a trial of Ad26.COV2.S vaccine versus placebo. The nucleotide sequence reads TGTGCCAGCAGCTTAGTTTTAATCCGGACCGGGGAGCTGTTTTTT. Translated, it gives CASSLVLIRTGELFF.